The next 26 T cell receptor beta chains were all read from a single sample in a study of blood T cell repertoires in COVID-19. Method: immunoSEQ multiplex PCR; TCRdb's copy keeps in-frame clones and lacks some. Here the sample spans 37,000 or so clones, about 80% being singletons. The sample was peripheral blood. The receptors stem from a man aged 60-69 years with active COVID-19.

The rearrangement links TRBV3-1 (or the pseudogene TRBV3-2) to TRBJ1-1; D might be TRBD1 (6 bases). Per germline, CDR1 LGHDT and CDR2 YNNKEL (reference sequence). CDR3 length: 12 residues. Trimming took off 5 bases at V and 6 bases at J, with 10 bases between the two ends. This chain's CDR3 is CASSSDSAEAFF. The DNA of the CDR3 is TGTGCCAGCAGCTCGGACAGTGCTGAAGCTTTCTTT.

The rearrangement joins TRBV30 to TRBJ1-1; D is possibly TRBD1 (5 bases). This CDR3 comprises 11 residues. Trimming removed 5 bases from V and 7 bases from J, with 11 bases in between. CDR1 and CDR2 (germline): GTSNPN, SVGIG (reference sequence). CDR3 loop: CAWRFQGEAFF. The CDR3, as DNA: TGTGCCTGGCGCTTCCAGGGTGAAGCTTTCTTT.

V and J are TRBV3-1 (or the pseudogene TRBV3-2) and TRBJ2-1; TRBD2 aligns across 8 bases. This CDR3 contains 16 residues. Germline V gene data show CDR1 as LGHDT and CDR2 as YNNKEL (reference sequence). Losses at the gene ends were 1 base for V and 0 bases for J; bases not matched to a gene: 2. CDR3 DNA sequence: TGTGCCAGCAGCCAAGGTACTAGCGGCTCCTACAATGAGCAGTTCTTC. Its protein product is CASSQGTSGSYNEQFF.

The chain has TRBV6-5 and TRBJ1-2; the D gene is possibly TRBD1 (5 bases). V lost 6 bases, J lost 6 bases, and 17 bases lay in between. The CDR3 is made up of 14 amino acids. Germline-derived CDR1 and CDR2 are MNHEY and SVGAGI. The CDR3 DNA reads as TGTGCCAGCAGCCCGGGGTGGGGGGTGGATGGCTACACCTTC. It encodes CASSPGWGVDGYTF.

This clone was observed a handful of times. The chain employs TRBV4-1 and TRBJ1-3, with a tentative D call TRBD1 (6 bases). This CDR3 comprises 16 residues. Germline loops: CDR1 MGHRA, CDR2 YSYEKL. Deletions cut 2 bases from V and 2 bases from J, with 13 bases between. This chain's CDR3 is CASSQYRDSPGNTIYF. CDR3 coding DNA: TGCGCCAGCAGCCAATACAGGGATTCCCCTGGAAACACCATATATTTT.

DNA of the CDR3: TGTGCCAGTACCAGGACCGGGGGTACCTACAATGAGCAGTTCTTC. As protein: CASTRTGGTYNEQFF. V gene TRBV19 combines with J gene TRBJ2-1; tentative D call: TRBD2 (6 bases). Germline loops: CDR1 LNHDA, CDR2 SQIVND (reference sequence). The CDR3 length is 15 residues. With 7 bases removed from V and 2 bases from J, the gap between germline ends came to 15 bases.

CDR3 in amino acids: CASATGLRGSYQETQYF. CDR3 DNA: TGTGCCTCCGCGACCGGCCTCAGGGGCAGCTACCAAGAGACCCAGTACTTC. The genes are TRBV24-1 and TRBJ2-5; TRBD1 is a possible D gene (6 bases). The V gene's germline CDR1 is KGHDR and CDR2 SFDVKD. V was cut by 12 bases and J by 0 bases, with 25 bases left in between. The CDR3 has 17 residues.

The V gene is TRBV15, the J gene TRBJ2-5; D perhaps matches TRBD1 (5 bases). This CDR3 is built from 14 residues. CDR1 LNHNV and CDR2 YYDKDF come from the germline V gene (reference sequence). V was trimmed by 4 bases and J by 1 base, leaving 10 bases between them. CDR3 sequence (DNA): TGTGCCACCAGCACCGAACAGGCCCAAGAGACCCAGTACTTC. It encodes CATSTEQAQETQYF.

The chain carries TRBV5-1 and TRBJ2-3, with D possibly matching TRBD1 (6 bases). This CDR3 contains 13 residues. Trimming took off 0 bases at V and 6 bases at J, with 8 bases between the two ends. CDR1 SGHRS and CDR2 YFSETQ come from the germline V gene. DNA of the CDR3: TGCGCCAGCAGCTTGGAGAGGGGGGATACGCAGTATTTT. As protein: CASSLERGDTQYF. The whole variable domain, remainder taken from reference TRBV5-1 and TRBJ2-3, is KAGVTQTPRYLIKTRGQQVTLSCSPISGHRSVSWYQQTPGQGLQFLFEYFSETQRNKGNFPGRFSGRQFSNSRSEMNVSTLELGDSALYLCASSLERGDTQYFGPGTRLTVL.

The J gene is TRBJ1-5, the V gene TRBV2, with TRBD1 as a possible D gene (5 bases). The germline V gene has CDR1 SNHLY and CDR2 FYNNEI. The CDR3 is 13 amino acids. Trimming cost V 5 bases and J 7 bases, with 12 bases left between them. The CDR3 sequence is CASSPGESQPQHF. The CDR3 DNA is TGTGCCAGCAGTCCGGGGGAGAGCCAGCCCCAGCATTTT.

V is TRBV5-6 and J is TRBJ2-5; 9 bases are shared with TRBD2. Germline lookup yields CDR1 SGHDT and CDR2 YYEEEE. With 0 bases clipped from V and 5 bases from J, the junction kept 8 bases outside the gene matches. This CDR3 has 16 amino acids. DNA for the CDR3: TGTGCCAGCAGCTTGGTTGGCGGGGGGGCCGGGGAGACCCAGTACTTC. Translation gives CASSLVGGGAGETQYF.

This chain connects TRBV10-3 to TRBJ2-7; TRBD2 matches at 9 bases. This CDR3 region has 14 residues. With V trimmed by 4 bases and J by 3 bases, 4 bases remained unmatched. CDR1 is ENHRY, CDR2 SYGVKD, per germline. The CDR3 protein is CAISGAGGFYEQYF. CDR3 in DNA: TGTGCCATCAGTGGGGCGGGAGGGTTCTACGAGCAGTACTTC.

The chain couples TRBV2 to TRBJ2-3; possibly TRBD2 for D (6 bases). From germline, CDR1 is SNHLY and CDR2 FYNNEI. The CDR3 length is 14 residues. Trimming shortened V by 9 bases and J by 6 bases, and 19 bases separated the two germline ends. The CDR3 here is CASLGGPDRDTQYF. The CDR3 nucleotides are TGTGCCAGTCTCGGGGGACCGGATAGGGATACGCAGTATTTT.

The rearrangement uses TRBV2 and TRBJ2-7; 13 positions match TRBD2. Trimming cost V 7 bases and J 7 bases; bases outside gene matches: 7. The CDR3 extends over 14 amino acids. Germline CDR1 reads SNHLY; CDR2 reads FYNNEI. CDR3 in amino acids: CASTPGLAGKEQYF. The DNA for the CDR3 is TGTGCCAGCACTCCGGGACTAGCGGGGAAGGAGCAGTACTTC.

The gene calls are TRBV4-1 and TRBJ1-5; TRBD1 agrees at 11 bases. The V segment lost 1 base and the J segment 3 bases; nucleotides outside the gene matches: 2. The CDR3 has 16 residues. Germline V gene data show CDR1 as MGHRA and CDR2 as YSYEKL. CDR3 amino acids: CASSQGTGGFNQPQHF. CDR3 DNA sequence: TGCGCCAGCAGCCAAGGGACAGGGGGCTTCAATCAGCCCCAGCATTTT.

This sequence joins TRBV19 and TRBJ1-2; the match to TRBD1 covers 7 bases. CDR1 is LNHDA, CDR2 SQIVND, per germline (reference sequence). The CDR3 length is 15 residues. J lost 3 bases, V lost 5 bases, and 9 bases had no gene match. In DNA form, the CDR3 reads TGTGCCAGTAGTTTTAACAGGGGAAAAGACTATGGCTACACCTTC. Its translation: CASSFNRGKDYGYTF.

The rearrangement joins TRBV7-8 to TRBJ2-7; 7 bases agree with TRBD2. V shed 8 bases and J 4 bases; nucleotides not matched to a gene: 8. CDR3 length: 13 residues. Germline V CDR1 and CDR2: SGHVS, FQNEAQ. CDR3 region: CASSVGGIYEQYF. The DNA of the CDR3 is TGTGCCAGCTCTGTGGGGGGGATTTACGAGCAGTACTTC. Full variable domain (rest looked up from reference TRBV7-8 and TRBJ2-7): GAGVSQSPRYKVAKRGQDVALRCDPISGHVSLFWYQQALGQGPEFLTYFQNEAQLDKSGLPSDRFFAERPEGSVSTLKIQRTQQEDSAVYLCASSVGGIYEQYFGPGTRLTVT.

This clone was picked up a small number of times. This chain joins TRBV12-5 and TRBJ2-2; D is undetermined. The CDR3 spans 16 residues. V shed 2 bases and J shed 7 bases, with 17 bases lying between them. Germline-derived CDR1 and CDR2 are LGHNT and FRNRAP. The CDR3 DNA is TGTGCTAGTGGTTTGACGCGCTATCTAGATATCGGGGAGCTGTTTTTT. The encoded protein is CASGLTRYLDIGELFF.

CDR3 nucleotide sequence: TGTGCCAGCAGTTGGGACAAAGGAAACACCATATATTTT. It encodes CASSWDKGNTIYF. The V and J genes are TRBV6-5 and TRBJ1-3; D might be TRBD1 (6 bases). CDR3 length equals 13 residues. The V end lost 4 bases, the J end lost 4 bases, and 8 bases lay between the germline ends. Per the germline V gene, CDR1 is MNHEY and CDR2 is SVGAGI.

The rearrangement uses TRBV6-4 and TRBJ1-6; maybe TRBD1 (6 bases). Germline CDR1 is MRHNA and CDR2 is SNTAGT. The V end lost 3 bases, the J end lost 0 bases, and 9 bases lay between the germline ends. The length of the CDR3 is 16 residues. The CDR3 sequence: CASSEQGGSYNSPLHF. The CDR3, as DNA: TGTGCCAGCAGTGAACAGGGCGGCTCCTATAATTCACCCCTCCACTTT.

This clone was observed a handful of times. The chain joins TRBV5-4 to TRBJ2-7; 8 nucleotides match TRBD2. Germline CDR1 reads SGHNT; CDR2 reads YYREEE (reference sequence). Trimming took 2 bases from V and 5 from J; bases not matched to a gene: 12. This CDR3 is built from 16 residues. In DNA form, the CDR3 reads TGTGCCAGCAGCTTTGGGTTGCGGACTAGCAGTAACGAGCAGTACTTC. Residues: CASSFGLRTSSNEQYF. The full variable domain, its missing parts supplied by reference TRBV5-4 and TRBJ2-7, is ETGVTQSPTHLIKTRGQQVTLRCSSQSGHNTVSWYQQALGQGPQFIFQYYREEENGRGNFPPRFSGLQFPNYSSELNVNALELDDSALYLCASSFGLRTSSNEQYFGPGTRLTVT.

The V gene is TRBV29-1, the J gene TRBJ2-7; the D is unclear. Germline CDR1 SQVTM, CDR2 ANQGSEA. The CDR3 runs to 12 residues. V lost 5 bases and J 1 base, leaving 9 bases between the germline ends. The CDR3 loop reads CSVQTQSYEQYF. The DNA for the CDR3 is TGCAGCGTTCAGACACAATCCTACGAGCAGTACTTC.

V is TRBV2 and J is TRBJ1-6; no clear D. The CDR3 runs 14 residues. CDR1 is SNHLY and CDR2 is FYNNEI in the germline V gene. Deletions cut 6 bases from V and 0 bases from J, with 6 bases between. CDR3 nucleotide sequence: TGTGCCAGCAGGGCAAGCTCCTATAATTCACCCCTCCACTTT. This codes for CASRASSYNSPLHF.

The chain recombines TRBV10-3 with TRBJ1-2, with D possibly matching TRBD1 (6 bases). Trimming cost V 11 bases and J 3 bases, with 25 bases left between them. Germline CDR1 is ENHRY and CDR2 is SYGVKD. This CDR3 has 16 residues. The CDR3 sequence: CASEGGGNIFDYGYTF. DNA of the CDR3: TGTGCCTCTGAGGGAGGGGGGAACATCTTCGACTATGGCTACACCTTC.

CDR3 coding DNA: TGTGCCAGCAGTTTTGGGGCCTCGAGAGGCACTGAAGCTTTCTTT. The encoded protein is CASSFGASRGTEAFF. The V call is TRBV27, the J call TRBJ1-1; weak D call: TRBD1 (5 bases). Trimming removed 3 bases from V and 4 bases from J, with 15 bases in between. The germline V gene has CDR1 MNHEY and CDR2 SMNVEV (reference sequence). This CDR3 region has 15 residues.

The CDR3 bases are TGTGCCAGCGGCCTCTACAGGGGAACTGGAAACACCATATATTTT. Protein sequence: CASGLYRGTGNTIYF. V gene TRBV28 combines with J gene TRBJ1-3; 7 positions agree with TRBD1. Germline V gene sequence: CDR1 MDHEN, CDR2 SYDVKM. This CDR3 spans 15 amino acids. V lost 8 bases, J lost 2 bases, and 9 bases stayed unmatched.